This TCR beta chain was recorded in a study of identical twins. This CDR3 is built from 16 residues. Germline assignment: CDR1 MDHEN and CDR2 SYDVKM. V lost 0 bases to trimming and J lost 0 bases; unmatched junction nucleotides: 1. This clonotype has ten or more counts. Antigen: not known. General study points: Rather than following the same donors, the conclusions depended on cross-sectional statistical analysis.

Via MiXCR, TCRdb re-called the 5' RACE reads, giving one row per CDR3 protein. Of 150,000 or so distinct CDR3 sequences in the sample, approximately 3.5% are singletons; the top ten hold 8% to 8.5%. This chain connects TRBV28 to TRBJ2-1; the match to TRBD2 covers 8 bases. Sequenced: memory T cells sorted from blood. This TCR came from a man aged 18 to 30 in good health. Here the CDR3 reads CASSLWSGSSYNEQFF. The CDR3, as DNA: TGTGCCAGCAGTTTATGGAGCGGGAGCTCCTACAATGAGCAGTTCTTC.